This paragraph covers one TCR beta chain sequence. Original analysis: Estimates of nucleated cell counts were drawn from the amplification of reference gene primers. The assay was immunoSEQ multiplex PCR, and TCRdb's table has in-frame clones only and misses some. V, J and clone size are taken as reported in that table, and D and trimming were inferred from the DNA itself. The sample records fewer than 9,500 clones, around 80% being singletons. The CDR3 length is 14 residues. Germline assignment: CDR1 SGHAT and CDR2 FQDESV (reference sequence). V lost 3 bases and J 1 base, leaving 9 bases between the germline ends. The sample is drawn from a study of blood T cell repertoires in COVID-19. Study-wide background: Material from acute and convalescent COVID-19 was sourced from the United States, Italy and Spain. The analysed material was cDNA or gDNA that came from T cells, B-cell-depleted T cells, or PBMCs.

This clonotype originated in a human donor in a cohort sampled during active COVID-19. Sequencing was done on a sample of peripheral blood. The chain employs TRBV11-1 and TRBJ2-5, with unresolved D. In DNA form, the CDR3 reads TGTGCCAGCAGCTTTAGTACTACCCAAGAGACCCAGTACTTC. It translates to CASSFSTTQETQYF.